Each of the 12 T cell receptor beta chains below was sequenced from the same sample in a study of cytomegalovirus exposure and HLA in healthy donors. Data came from immunoSEQ multiplex PCR; TCRdb stores just in-frame clones and leaves some out. This table holds tens of thousands of clones, 95% to 97% found once. Sequencing used PBMCs. The origin of the receptors is a young man in good health and CMV-seropositive.

CDR3 DNA sequence: TGTGCCAGTAGTAAAGCGGGAGGGCCTGGAGAGCAGTTCTTC. Its protein is CASSKAGGPGEQFF. The chain has TRBV19 and TRBJ2-1; TRBD2 agrees at 10 bases. The germline gives CDR1 LNHDA, CDR2 SQIVND (reference sequence). This CDR3 is built from 14 residues. V was clipped by 4 bases and J by 10 bases; unmatched bases: 7.

The V and J genes are TRBV18 and TRBJ2-1; weak D call: TRBD2 (6 bases). The germline V gene has CDR1 KGHSH and CDR2 LQKENI. Trimming pared 1 base from V and 6 bases from J, leaving 10 bases between. CDR3 length equals 14 residues. The CDR3 spells CASSPLTSSNEQFF. CDR3 in DNA: TGTGCCAGCTCACCACTGACTAGTAGCAATGAGCAGTTCTTC.

The chain employs TRBV7-2 and TRBJ2-7; D is unclear. CDR3 length: 14 residues. V dropped 0 bases and J dropped 2 bases, with 8 bases sitting between them. Germline V gene sequence: CDR1 SGHTA, CDR2 FQGNSA. The CDR3 loop reads CASSLARLTYEQYF. In DNA form, the CDR3 reads TGTGCCAGCAGCTTAGCGCGTCTAACCTACGAGCAGTACTTC.

The rearrangement uses TRBV28 and TRBJ1-4; D call uncertain. This CDR3 has 15 amino acids. Trimming stripped 6 bases from V and 0 bases from J, with 11 bases between. Germline V lookup: CDR1 MDHEN, CDR2 SYDVKM. CDR3 sequence reads: CASRLEGPTNEKLFF. CDR3 DNA: TGTGCCAGCAGACTAGAGGGTCCAACTAATGAAAAACTGTTTTTT.

This clone is a singleton in its sample. This rearrangement joins TRBV7-2 to TRBJ2-7, with 12 bases matching TRBD2. Germline lookup yields CDR1 SGHTA and CDR2 FQGNSA. This CDR3 comprises 16 residues. Germline trimming cut 2 bases from V and 5 bases from J; bases unmatched to any gene: 7. CDR3 sequence: CASSLTRLAGEHEQYF. CDR3 DNA: TGTGCCAGCAGCTTAACCCGACTAGCGGGAGAACACGAGCAGTACTTC.

This rearrangement joins TRBV28 to TRBJ2-7, with 13 bases lining up with TRBD2. The length of the CDR3 is 16 residues. Germline CDR1 MDHEN, CDR2 SYDVKM. Germline trimming cut 2 bases from V and 1 base from J; bases unmatched to any gene: 2. This CDR3 reads CASSLGLAGVSYEQYF. The CDR3 DNA reads as TGTGCCAGCAGTTTAGGACTAGCGGGAGTTTCCTACGAGCAGTACTTC.

The chain is built from TRBV9 and TRBJ1-2; 9 bases align to TRBD1. The CDR3 spans 15 residues. V dropped 4 bases and J dropped 8; count of bases not matched to a gene: 12. CDR1 and CDR2 from the germline V gene are SGDLS and YYNGEE. DNA of the CDR3: TGTGCCAGCAGCACCCCCCGGGACAGGGTTCGCGGCTACACCTTC. Translation: CASSTPRDRVRGYTF.

The chain has TRBV7-2 and TRBJ2-5, with no clear D. The germline V gene encodes CDR1 SGHTA and CDR2 FQGNSA. Trimming removed 5 bases at V and 5 bases at J, with 6 bases between. CDR3 length equals 11 residues. The CDR3 DNA follows: TGTGCCAGCAGCCCGCGCGAGACCCAGTACTTC. This codes for CASSPRETQYF.

V gene TRBV7-2 combines with J gene TRBJ2-1; 9 nucleotides agree with TRBD2. Germline lookup yields CDR1 SGHTA and CDR2 FQGNSA. J was trimmed by 7 bases and V by 2 bases; bases with no gene match: 18. The CDR3 length is 19 residues. CDR3 coding DNA: TGTGCCAGCAGCTTATTCGAGTCGGCGGGAGGGCAAATCGGTAATGAGCAGTTCTTC. It codes for CASSLFESAGGQIGNEQFF. Drawing the rest from reference TRBV7-2 and TRBJ2-1, the complete variable domain is GAGVSQSPSNKVTEKGKDVELRCDPISGHTALYWYRQSLGQGLEFLIYFQGNSAPDKSGLPSDRFSAERTGGSVSTLTIQRTQQEDSAVYLCASSLFESAGGQIGNEQFFGPGTRLTVL.

On this clone: Other DNA sequences in the same sample also yield this CDR3. The rearrangement uses TRBV5-1 and TRBJ1-1; D call uncertain. Germline V gives CDR1 SGHRS, CDR2 YFSETQ. The CDR3 has 14 amino acids. The V gene lost 2 bases and the J gene lost 1 base, with 9 bases spanning the gap. The CDR3 spells CASSLSAGNTEAFF. The CDR3 DNA reads TGCGCCAGCAGCTTAAGCGCGGGGAACACTGAAGCTTTCTTT.

This chain links TRBV2 with TRBJ2-1; TRBD2 aligns across 10 bases. Germline V gene data show CDR1 as SNHLY and CDR2 as FYNNEI. V gave up 6 bases and J gave up 6 bases; unmatched junction bases: 8. This CDR3 has 15 amino acids. The CDR3 spells CASRAGTSAGNEQFF. The CDR3 DNA reads as TGTGCCAGCAGGGCGGGGACTAGCGCCGGCAATGAGCAGTTCTTC.

This clone was detected only a few times. The V call is TRBV28, the J call TRBJ2-6; D is uncertain. The CDR3 is 15 amino acids. Trimming cost V 5 bases and J 0 bases, with 8 bases left between them. The germline V gene has CDR1 MDHEN and CDR2 SYDVKM. The CDR3 bases are TGTGCCAGCAGTCAAGCCCTCTCTGGGGCCAACGTCCTGACTTTC. Encoded protein: CASSQALSGANVLTF.